This TCR beta chain was captured by sequencing in a study of blood T cell repertoires in COVID-19. Study-level background: Some COVID-19 samples were acute and others convalescent; all came from the United States, Italy and Spain.

Per germline, CDR1 SGHTA and CDR2 FQGNSA. V lost 7 bases to trimming and J lost 5 bases; unmatched junction nucleotides: 10. CDR3 length equals 14 residues. In the authors' workflow: Reference gene primer amplification gave estimated nucleated cell counts. Sequenced by immunoSEQ multiplex PCR; TCRdb stores in-frame clones only, minus some. V, J and clone size are those of that table, while D and trimming were read from the DNA. The table includes around 120,000 clones, around 80% detected once. The receptor was isolated from a man aged 65 to 85 with active or convalescent COVID-19. V and J are TRBV7-2 and TRBJ1-1; 7 nucleotides agree with TRBD1. The sample comprised peripheral blood. The CDR3 nucleotides read TGTGCCAGCATGCTGACAGGGACGGGTACTGAAGCTTTCTTT. Encoded protein: CASMLTGTGTEAFF.